This passage covers 10 T cell receptor beta chains from one sample sequenced in a study of blood T cell repertoires in COVID-19. TCRdb's copy holds only in-frame clones and misses some; the assay was immunoSEQ multiplex PCR. The sample has around 130,000 clones; roughly nine tenths are singletons. Specimen: peripheral blood. These TCRs come from a man in his fifties with active COVID-19.

The chain links TRBV2 to TRBJ2-1; a possible D gene is TRBD2 (5 bases). The V end was cut by 4 bases, the J end by 5 bases, with 15 bases between. Germline V CDR1 and CDR2: SNHLY, FYNNEI. The CDR3 spans 15 residues. The CDR3 bases are TGTGCCAGCAGTGTAGCGAGAGGGTGGAACAATGAGCAGTTCTTC. Translated, it gives CASSVARGWNNEQFF.

The rearrangement links TRBV14 to TRBJ2-3; D is perhaps TRBD1 (5 bases). This CDR3 contains 15 residues. The V end was cut by 3 bases, the J end by 5 bases, with 15 bases between. Germline assignment: CDR1 SGHDN and CDR2 FVKESK. Written as DNA, the CDR3 is TGTGCCAGCAGCCAGGGTTCGATCCAGGGAGATACGCAGTATTTT. It encodes CASSQGSIQGDTQYF. The whole variable domain, filled in from reference TRBV14 and TRBJ2-3, reads EAGVTQFPSHSVIEKGQTVTLRCDPISGHDNLYWYRRVMGKEIKFLLHFVKESKQDESGMPNNRFLAERTGGTYSTLKVQPAELEDSGVYFCASSQGSIQGDTQYFGPGTRLTVL.

The chain has TRBV19 and TRBJ2-2, with D possibly being TRBD1 (5 bases). V was trimmed by 6 bases and J by 4 bases, leaving 12 bases between them. Germline V gene lookup returns CDR1 LNHDA and CDR2 SQIVND (reference sequence). This CDR3 is built from 14 residues. CDR3 in amino acids: CASRSQVGTGELFF. The CDR3 nucleotides read TGTGCCAGTAGGTCACAGGTCGGCACCGGGGAGCTGTTTTTT. Looking up the rest from reference TRBV19 and TRBJ2-2 gives the full variable domain: DGGITQSPKYLFRKEGQNVTLSCEQNLNHDAMYWYRQDPGQGLRLIYYSQIVNDFQKGDIAEGYSVSREKKESFPLTVTSAQKNPTAFYLCASRSQVGTGELFFGEGSRLTVL.

The V gene is TRBV27, the J gene TRBJ1-2; 9 nucleotides line up with TRBD1. Per germline, CDR1 MNHEY and CDR2 SMNVEV (reference sequence). The CDR3 extends over 15 amino acids. The junction had 5 bases not matched to a gene; V was cut back by 4 bases and J by 2 bases. As DNA, the CDR3 is TGTGCCAGCAGTTCGCACGGGACAGGGAACTATGGCTACACCTTC. Protein sequence: CASSSHGTGNYGYTF.

This clone was observed a single time. The DNA of the CDR3 is TGTGCCAGCAGCGTAGTGGGACAGAACGGAGAGCAGTACTTC. It specifies CASSVVGQNGEQYF. The chain combines TRBV9 with TRBJ2-7; 7 bases line up with TRBD1. The CDR3 runs to 14 residues. The ends lost 0 bases at V and 7 bases at J; junction bases unmatched: 7. CDR1 is SGDLS and CDR2 is YYNGEE in the germline V gene.

The CDR3 DNA reads TGTGCCAGCAGTTACGGGCTAACGAACACCGGGGAGCTGTTTTTT. Encoded protein: CASSYGLTNTGELFF. This chain uses TRBV6-5 with TRBJ2-2, with D uncertain. V dropped 2 bases and J dropped 0 bases, with 7 bases sitting between them. The germline V gene has CDR1 MNHEY and CDR2 SVGAGI. The CDR3 consists of 15 residues.

V gene TRBV7-9 combines with J gene TRBJ1-2; D not resolved. V was trimmed by 5 bases and J by 7 bases, leaving 17 bases between them. CDR3 length: 14 amino acids. Germline loops: CDR1 SEHNR, CDR2 FQNEAQ (reference sequence). CDR3 in DNA: TGTGCCAGCAGCCAACCCCAGCGGGCCGGTGGCTACACCTTC. This translates into CASSQPQRAGGYTF. The variable domain in full, with the rest retrieved from reference TRBV7-9 and TRBJ1-2, is DTGVSQNPRHKITKRGQNVTFRCDPISEHNRLYWYRQTLGQGPEFLTYFQNEAQLEKSRLLSDRFSAERPKGSFSTLEIQRTEQGDSAMYLCASSQPQRAGGYTFGSGTRLTVV.

The chain combines TRBV6-5 with TRBJ1-2, with D possibly matching TRBD1 (6 bases). Per the germline V gene, CDR1 is MNHEY and CDR2 is SVGAGI. The CDR3 sequence is 14 residues long. Trimming stripped 7 bases from V and 6 bases from J, with 18 bases between. The CDR3 coding sequence is TGTGCCAGCAACGAGCGGGAAGGGGGAAATGGCTACACCTTC. Its translation is CASNEREGGNGYTF.

This CDR3 is CASSPSTDTQYF. CDR3 nucleotides: TGTGCCAGCAGCCCGAGCACAGATACGCAGTATTTT. The chain employs TRBV7-2 and TRBJ2-3; D not certain. There are 12 residues in the CDR3. Trimming took off 5 bases at V and 0 bases at J, with 3 bases between the two ends. Germline V gives CDR1 SGHTA, CDR2 FQGNSA. Full variable domain (outside the CDR3, taken from reference TRBV7-2 and TRBJ2-3): GAGVSQSPSNKVTEKGKDVELRCDPISGHTALYWYRQSLGQGLEFLIYFQGNSAPDKSGLPSDRFSAERTGGSVSTLTIQRTQQEDSAVYLCASSPSTDTQYFGPGTRLTVL.

This clone was detected once. This chain uses TRBV27 with TRBJ1-6; D is perhaps TRBD1 (6 bases). CDR1 is MNHEY and CDR2 is SMNVEV in the germline V gene (reference sequence). The CDR3 sequence is 14 residues long. The V and J ends lost 8 bases and 5 bases respectively, with 13 bases between them. The CDR3 reads CASGWGGHNSPLHF. CDR3 sequence (DNA): TGTGCCAGCGGTTGGGGGGGCCATAATTCACCCCTCCACTTT.